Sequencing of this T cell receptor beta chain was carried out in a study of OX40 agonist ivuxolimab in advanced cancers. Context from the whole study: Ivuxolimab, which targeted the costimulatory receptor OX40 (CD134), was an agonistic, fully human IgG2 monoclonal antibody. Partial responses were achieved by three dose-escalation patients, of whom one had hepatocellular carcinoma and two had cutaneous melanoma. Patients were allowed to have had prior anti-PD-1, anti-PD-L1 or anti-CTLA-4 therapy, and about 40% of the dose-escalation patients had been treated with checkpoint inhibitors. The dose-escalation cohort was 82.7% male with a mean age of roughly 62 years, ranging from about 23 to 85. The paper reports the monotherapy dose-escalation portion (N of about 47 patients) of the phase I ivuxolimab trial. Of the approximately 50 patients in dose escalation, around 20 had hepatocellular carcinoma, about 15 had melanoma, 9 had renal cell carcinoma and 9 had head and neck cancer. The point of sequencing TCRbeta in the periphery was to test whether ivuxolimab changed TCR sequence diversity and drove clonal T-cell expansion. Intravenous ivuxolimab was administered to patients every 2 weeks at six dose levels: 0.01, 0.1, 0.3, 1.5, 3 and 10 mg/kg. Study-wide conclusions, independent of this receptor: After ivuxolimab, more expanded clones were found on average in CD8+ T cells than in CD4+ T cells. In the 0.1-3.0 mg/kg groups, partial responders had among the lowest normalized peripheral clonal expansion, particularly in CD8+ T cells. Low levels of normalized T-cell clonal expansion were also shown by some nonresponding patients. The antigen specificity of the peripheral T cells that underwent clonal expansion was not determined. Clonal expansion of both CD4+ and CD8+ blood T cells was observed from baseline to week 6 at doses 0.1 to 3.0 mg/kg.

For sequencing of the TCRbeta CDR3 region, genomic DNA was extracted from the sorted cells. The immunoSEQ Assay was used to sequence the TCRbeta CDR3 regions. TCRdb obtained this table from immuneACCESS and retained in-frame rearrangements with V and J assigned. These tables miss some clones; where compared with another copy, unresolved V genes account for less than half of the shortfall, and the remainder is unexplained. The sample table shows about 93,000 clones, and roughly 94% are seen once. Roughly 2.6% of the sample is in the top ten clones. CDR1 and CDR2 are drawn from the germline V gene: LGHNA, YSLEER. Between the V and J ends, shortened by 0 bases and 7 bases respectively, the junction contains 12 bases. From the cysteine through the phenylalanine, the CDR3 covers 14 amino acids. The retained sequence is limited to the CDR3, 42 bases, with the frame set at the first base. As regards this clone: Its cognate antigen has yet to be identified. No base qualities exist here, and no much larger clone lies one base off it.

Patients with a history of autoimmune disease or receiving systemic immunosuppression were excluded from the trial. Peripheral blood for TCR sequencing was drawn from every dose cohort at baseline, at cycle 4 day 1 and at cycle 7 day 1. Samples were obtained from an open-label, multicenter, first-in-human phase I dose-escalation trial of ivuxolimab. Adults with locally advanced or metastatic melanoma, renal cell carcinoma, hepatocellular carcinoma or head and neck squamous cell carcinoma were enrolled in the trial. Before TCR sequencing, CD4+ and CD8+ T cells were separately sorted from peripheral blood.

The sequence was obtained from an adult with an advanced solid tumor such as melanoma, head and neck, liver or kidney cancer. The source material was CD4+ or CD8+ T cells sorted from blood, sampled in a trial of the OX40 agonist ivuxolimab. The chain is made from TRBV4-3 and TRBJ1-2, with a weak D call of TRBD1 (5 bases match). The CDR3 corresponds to CASSQDIFGAGYTF. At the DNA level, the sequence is TGCGCCAGCAGCCAAGATATTTTCGGGGCTGGCTACACCTTC.